The 18 T cell receptor beta chains given below trace back to one sample, sequenced in a study of T cell responses to AZD1222 COVID-19 vaccine. Clones were sequenced by immunoSEQ multiplex PCR, and TCRdb holds only the in-frame ones, with some missing. The sample lists about 150,000 clones; approximately 85% were seen once. The source material was peripheral blood, sampled on day 0 of AZD1222 vaccination. The receptors stem from an adult in good health.

The chain uses TRBV6-5 and TRBJ2-1; D is uncertain. Germline CDR1 reads MNHEY; CDR2 reads SVGAGI. V was pared by 5 bases and J by 8 bases, with 16 bases between. The CDR3 sequence is 14 residues long. DNA for the CDR3: TGTGCCAGCAGTCGTGGGTTAGCCGGGTATGAGCAGTTCTTC. Protein sequence: CASSRGLAGYEQFF.

The chain links TRBV10-3 to TRBJ2-7, with 8 bases fitting TRBD2. V lost 4 bases, J lost 1 base, and 12 bases stayed unmatched. The length of the CDR3 is 17 residues. Germline values: CDR1 ENHRY, CDR2 SYGVKD. The CDR3 nucleotides are TGTGCCATCAGTGTTCGAGACGGCACGGGGGGGTCCTACGAGCAGTACTTC. It is translated as CAISVRDGTGGSYEQYF.

The CDR3 DNA follows: TGTGCCAGCAGCCAAGGGACGGGGATGAGCTCCTACGAGCAGTACTTC. Amino acids: CASSQGTGMSSYEQYF. V usage is TRBV4-2 and J usage is TRBJ2-7, with D possibly being TRBD2 (5 bases). The CDR3 totals 16 residues. Trimming stripped 1 base from V and 0 bases from J, with 13 bases between. Per germline, CDR1 LGHNA and CDR2 YNFKEQ.

The chain uses TRBV28 and TRBJ2-7; D not resolved. The ends were cut back, 2 bases at V and 7 bases at J, with 15 bases in the middle. The CDR3 is 14 residues long. Germline CDR1 MDHEN, CDR2 SYDVKM. The CDR3 sequence is CASSLLGYTGEQYF. CDR3 coding DNA: TGTGCCAGCAGTTTACTGGGGTACACTGGGGAGCAGTACTTC.

The V call is TRBV10-1, the J call TRBJ2-5; no definite D call. Germline lookup yields CDR1 WNHNN and CDR2 SYGVQD (reference sequence). V gave up 4 bases and J gave up 5 bases, with 11 bases separating them. The CDR3 runs 13 residues. The DNA for the CDR3 is TGCGCCAGCAGTGTTGCCGGTGGGGAGACCCAGTACTTC. Translated, it gives CASSVAGGETQYF.

The chain recombines TRBV6-4 with TRBJ2-2; D perhaps matches TRBD1 (6 bases). CDR3 length: 16 residues. CDR1 MRHNA and CDR2 SNTAGT come from the germline V gene. V lost 5 bases to trimming and J lost 4 bases, with 17 bases between them. The CDR3 loop is CASSFTGLSGTGELFF. The CDR3 region has the DNA TGTGCCAGCAGTTTTACAGGGCTTTCGGGCACCGGGGAGCTGTTTTTT.

V is TRBV2 and J is TRBJ2-1; 7 bases line up with TRBD1. Looked up from germline, CDR1 is SNHLY and CDR2 is FYNNEI. This CDR3 region has 13 residues. The junction had 3 bases not matched to a gene; V was cut back by 6 bases and J by 4 bases. The CDR3, as DNA: TGTGCCAGCAGAGGACAGGAATACAATGAGCAGTTCTTC. Translated: CASRGQEYNEQFF.

This clone was detected only once. The rearrangement links TRBV19 to TRBJ1-6, with no clear D. CDR1 and CDR2 (germline): LNHDA, SQIVND (reference sequence). The ends were cut back, 8 bases at V and 7 bases at J, with 12 bases in the middle. This CDR3 is 13 amino acids long. The CDR3 here is CASQKGGNSPLHF. The DNA of the CDR3 is TGTGCCAGTCAGAAGGGCGGGAATTCACCCCTCCACTTT.

The V and J genes are TRBV13 and TRBJ2-7; D uncertain. The V end lost 4 bases, the J end lost 2 bases, and 12 bases lay between the germline ends. CDR3 size: 14 residues. Per the germline V gene, CDR1 is PRHDT and CDR2 is FYEKMQ (reference sequence). This CDR3 is CASSYMTSAYEQYF. The CDR3, as DNA: TGTGCCAGCAGCTACATGACGTCAGCCTACGAGCAGTACTTC. The variable domain in full, completed from reference TRBV13 and TRBJ2-7, reads AAGVIQSPRHLIKEKRETATLKCYPIPRHDTVYWYQQGPGQDPQFLISFYEKMQSDKGSIPDRFSAQQFSDYHSELNMSSLELGDSALYFCASSYMTSAYEQYFGPGTRLTVT.

This clone was recorded only once. The CDR3 reads CASTAWRGELFF. The DNA of the CDR3 is TGTGCCAGCACAGCCTGGAGAGGGGAGCTGTTTTTT. The V call is TRBV12-3 or TRBV12-4, the J call TRBJ2-2; D is unresolved. The CDR3 is made up of 12 amino acids. The ends were cut back, 7 bases at V and 8 bases at J, with 11 bases in the middle.

The CDR3 loop reads CASSELGVPYEQYF. In DNA, the CDR3 is TGTGCCAGCAGCGAATTGGGGGTTCCCTACGAGCAGTACTTC. The rearrangement joins TRBV27 to TRBJ2-7; D is possibly TRBD1 or TRBD2 (5 bases each). Germline V gives CDR1 MNHEY, CDR2 SMNVEV (reference sequence). The CDR3 spans 14 residues. Trimming stripped 6 bases from V and 2 bases from J, with 14 bases between.

V usage is TRBV28 and J usage is TRBJ2-7, with D perhaps TRBD1 (5 bases). There are 13 residues in the CDR3. The germline CDR1 and CDR2 sequences are MDHEN and SYDVKM. V was shortened by 6 bases and J by 0 bases, with 9 bases between the two germline ends. As DNA, the CDR3 is TGTGCCAGCAGGGTAGGACACTCCTACGAGCAGTACTTC. Its protein is CASRVGHSYEQYF.

The gene calls are TRBV3-1 (or the pseudogene TRBV3-2) and TRBJ1-1; no firm D call. V lost 4 bases and J 1 base, leaving 10 bases between the germline ends. Germline V gene sequence: CDR1 LGHDT, CDR2 YNNKEL (reference sequence). The length of the CDR3 is 14 residues. CDR3 in amino acids: CASSRSEANTEAFF. For the CDR3, the DNA is TGTGCCAGCAGCCGTTCTGAGGCGAACACTGAAGCTTTCTTT.

The gene calls are TRBV19 and TRBJ1-4, with a weak D call TRBD1 (5 bases). The germline CDR1 and CDR2 sequences are LNHDA and SQIVND (reference sequence). The V and J ends lost 3 bases and 8 bases respectively, with 13 bases between them. The CDR3 spans 14 residues. CDR3 DNA sequence: TGTGCCAGTAGTATCTCAGGGATGGGCGAAAAACTGTTTTTT. As protein: CASSISGMGEKLFF.

This clone was recorded a few times. In DNA, the CDR3 is TGCGCCAGCACTACGGCTAGCAGACTTAATGAGCAGTTCTTC. It specifies CASTTASRLNEQFF. This chain links TRBV10-2 with TRBJ2-1, with D perhaps matching TRBD2 (5 bases). CDR1 is WSHSY, CDR2 SAAADI, per germline. Trimming took off 7 bases at V and 7 bases at J, with 17 bases between the two ends. The CDR3 covers 14 residues.

The chain couples TRBV11-3 to TRBJ2-2, with D perhaps matching TRBD1 (6 bases). This CDR3 has 14 amino acids. Trimming pared 1 base from V and 7 bases from J, leaving 10 bases between. Germline CDR1 SGHNT, CDR2 YENEEA. CDR3 residues: CASSLVRGGGELFF. In DNA, the CDR3 is TGTGCCAGCAGCTTAGTCAGGGGTGGCGGGGAGCTGTTTTTT.

A note on this clone: At one of its ends the junction is not consistent with the germline gene, which may arise from a read error. The rearrangement joins TRBV10-1 to TRBJ2-2; the match to TRBD1 covers 7 bases. Germline V gene sequence: CDR1 WNHNN, CDR2 SYGVQD (reference sequence). This CDR3 comprises 15 residues. The CDR3 nucleotides are TGCGCCAGCCCTGTAGAACAGGGGATGGACCGGGGAGCTGTTTTT. It specifies CASPVEQGMDRGAVF.

The V and J genes are TRBV27 and TRBJ1-5; tentative D call: TRBD1 (6 bases). Deletions cut 6 bases from V and 3 bases from J, with 12 bases between. CDR3 length equals 14 residues. Germline V gene data show CDR1 as MNHEY and CDR2 as SMNVEV (reference sequence). For the CDR3, the DNA is TGTGCCAGCAGCCTACAGGGCCTCAATCAGCCCCAGCATTTT. Translated, it gives CASSLQGLNQPQHF.